The T cell receptor beta chain under discussion was sequenced for a study of beta chain features in type 1 diabetes. Study-wide results and caveats: All four CD4+ subsets of Type 1 diabetes patients contained TCRB CDR3s that were moderately but significantly shorter. Type 1 diabetes patients had fewer VDJ junction insertions and more deletions. Still unanswered here is whether HLA type influences TCRB rearrangement.

This clone appeared a few times. Its antigen remains unknown. With V trimmed by 0 bases and J by 6 bases, 6 bases remained unmatched. The germline V gene has CDR1 GTSNPN and CDR2 SVGIG (reference sequence). The length of the CDR3 is 15 residues. Isolated RNA was reverse transcribed in full, so expressed TCRB transcripts were sequenced. Sequenced by immunoSEQ multiplex PCR; TCRdb stores in-frame clones only, minus some. Among 500,000 to 800,000 clones listed, 9.5% to 15% were seen once. Over 95% purity was reached by all sorted populations. V usage is TRBV30 and J usage is TRBJ2-1; 9 bases map to TRBD2. The source of this sequence is a man aged 25-40 years with type 1 diabetes. The material sequenced was naive CD4+ T cells from blood. The CDR3 reads CAWSVRTSAVNEQFF. The CDR3, as DNA: TGTGCCTGGAGTGTACGGACTAGCGCGGTCAATGAGCAGTTCTTC.